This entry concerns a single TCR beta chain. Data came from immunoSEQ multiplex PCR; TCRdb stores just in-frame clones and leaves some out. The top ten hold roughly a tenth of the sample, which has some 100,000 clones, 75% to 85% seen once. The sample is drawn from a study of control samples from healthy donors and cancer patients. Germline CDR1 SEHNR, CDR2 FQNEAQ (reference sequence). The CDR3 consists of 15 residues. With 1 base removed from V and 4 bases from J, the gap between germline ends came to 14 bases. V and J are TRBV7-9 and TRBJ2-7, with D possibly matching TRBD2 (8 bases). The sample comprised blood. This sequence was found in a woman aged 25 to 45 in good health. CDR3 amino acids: CASSLEGAGGYEQYF. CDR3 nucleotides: TGTGCCAGCAGCTTAGAGGGGGCGGGAGGATACGAGCAGTACTTC.